The 25 T cell receptor beta chains below all came from one sample that was sequenced in a study of T-cell reconstitution after alpha-beta-depleted transplantation in children. Unique molecular identifiers were built into the TCRbeta library. MiXCR, applied by TCRdb to the PCR reads, yields one record per CDR3 protein. The table records 300,000 to 400,000 distinct CDR3 sequences, 23% of them present only once. The sample here was PBMCs, mostly from graft donor cells, taken 180 days after TCRalphabeta/CD19-depleted stem cell transplant. The receptors come from a male patient younger than 18 who had a stem cell transplant for acute lymphoblastic leukemia, so the T cells may come from the graft donor.

This clonotype showed up many times. This sequence joins TRBV10-3 and TRBJ1-1; 10 bases are shared with TRBD1. Trimming took 4 bases from V and 5 from J; bases not matched to a gene: 1. Germline CDR1 is ENHRY and CDR2 is SYGVKD. The CDR3 is 13 amino acids. CDR3 bases: TGTGCCATCAGTGGGACAGGGGGAACTGAAGCTTTCTTT. Translating it yields CAISGTGGTEAFF.

The table lists this clonotype with many counts. The rearrangement uses TRBV29-1 and TRBJ2-7; tentative D call: TRBD1 (5 bases). This CDR3 contains 12 residues. V lost 3 bases and J 3 bases, leaving 9 bases between the germline ends. CDR1 SQVTM and CDR2 ANQGSEA come from the germline V gene. This chain's CDR3 is CSVDSGNYEQYF. CDR3 sequence (DNA): TGCAGCGTTGATTCAGGGAACTACGAGCAGTACTTC.

This clonotype was seen a handful of times. The chain is built from TRBV28 and TRBJ1-2; the D gene is possibly TRBD1 (6 bases). Per the germline V gene, CDR1 is MDHEN and CDR2 is SYDVKM. V was trimmed by 10 bases and J by 4 bases, leaving 13 bases between them. The CDR3 is 12 amino acids. CDR3 protein: CAITQGPYGYTF. For the CDR3, the DNA is TGTGCCATAACACAGGGACCCTATGGCTACACCTTC.

The chain links TRBV7-8 to TRBJ2-3, with 10 bases matching TRBD2. With V trimmed by 5 bases and J by 1 base, 3 bases remained unmatched. This CDR3 has 15 amino acids. Germline CDR1 is SGHVS and CDR2 is FQNEAQ. CDR3 sequence reads: CASSRAGGGTDTQYF. The CDR3 coding sequence is TGTGCCAGCAGCCGAGCGGGAGGGGGCACAGATACGCAGTATTTT.

This clonotype was counted many times. This chain joins TRBV12-3 or TRBV12-4 and TRBJ2-2; possibly TRBD1 or TRBD2 for D (5 bases each). The CDR3 has 15 amino acids. V was shortened by 6 bases and J by 1 base, with 12 bases between the two germline ends. The CDR3 spells CASSPTGLNTGELFF. The CDR3 bases are TGTGCCAGCAGCCCGACGGGGCTGAACACCGGGGAGCTGTTTTTT.

This clonotype showed up just a few times. This rearrangement joins TRBV2 to TRBJ2-1; 10 bases are a match to TRBD2. The ends lost 4 bases at V and 0 bases at J; junction bases unmatched: 3. The CDR3 loop spans 16 amino acids. Germline V CDR1 and CDR2: SNHLY, FYNNEI. CDR3 amino acids: CASSASGSGSYNEQFF. CDR3 sequence (DNA): TGTGCCAGCAGTGCTAGCGGGAGCGGCTCCTACAATGAGCAGTTCTTC.

Ten or more counts support this clonotype. CDR3 DNA sequence: TGTGCCAGCAGCAAGGGGGGGCATCCTGGGGCCAACGTCCTGACTTTC. Translated: CASSKGGHPGANVLTF. The gene calls are TRBV9 and TRBJ2-6; possible D gene TRBD2, 7 bases. CDR1 is SGDLS, CDR2 YYNGEE, per germline. V was clipped by 4 bases and J by 2 bases, with 13 bases between them. The CDR3 is 16 residues long.

The chain joins TRBV7-8 to TRBJ2-1, with D perhaps matching TRBD2 (6 bases). Trimming took off 0 bases at V and 9 bases at J, with 15 bases between the two ends. Germline V gives CDR1 SGHVS, CDR2 FQNEAQ. The CDR3 totals 15 residues. In DNA, the CDR3 is TGTGCCAGCAGCTTAGCGGCGGGACCAGGGCGTGAGCAGTTCTTC. Its protein is CASSLAAGPGREQFF.

This rearrangement joins TRBV5-1 to TRBJ2-2, with 10 bases that match TRBD2. CDR1 and CDR2 from the germline V gene are SGHRS and YFSETQ. The CDR3 is 18 amino acids. The J segment lost 0 bases and the V segment lost 5 bases, leaving 10 bases of the junction unmatched. CDR3: CASRKGLAEITNTGELFF. The CDR3 DNA follows: TGCGCCAGCAGAAAAGGACTAGCGGAGATAACGAACACCGGGGAGCTGTTTTTT.

CDR3 residues: CASSPVLGENSPLHF. CDR3 sequence (DNA): TGTGCCAGCTCACCGGTCTTGGGGGAAAATTCACCCCTCCACTTT. The chain uses TRBV18 and TRBJ1-6, with D possibly TRBD1 on 5 matching bases. Germline CDR1 is KGHSH and CDR2 is LQKENI. CDR3 size: 15 residues. Trimming cost V 3 bases and J 7 bases, with 13 bases left between them.

This clonotype was detected a few times. The chain links TRBV9 to TRBJ1-5, with 11 nucleotides matching TRBD1. The V gene end was trimmed by 4 bases and the J gene end by 4 bases; junction bases not matched to a gene: 7. Looked up from germline, CDR1 is SGDLS and CDR2 is YYNGEE. This CDR3 comprises 16 residues. For the CDR3, the DNA is TGTGCCAGCAGCCCTGGGACAGGGGGTGGTAATCAGCCCCAGCATTTT. It encodes CASSPGTGGGNQPQHF.

The J gene is TRBJ2-3, the V gene TRBV7-6, with TRBD2 matching 11 bases. Germline lookup yields CDR1 SGHVS and CDR2 FNYEAQ. This CDR3 comprises 16 residues. V trimming: 6 bases; J trimming: 5 bases; junction bases outside the gene matches: 10. The CDR3 DNA is TGTGCCAGCAGGGAGATAGCGGGAGGGCCCAAAGATACGCAGTATTTT. The encoded protein is CASREIAGGPKDTQYF.

V is TRBV5-1 and J is TRBJ1-4; no firm D call. The germline gives CDR1 SGHRS, CDR2 YFSETQ. The CDR3 loop spans 13 amino acids. Trimming took off 6 bases at V and 6 bases at J, with 12 bases between the two ends. The CDR3 here is CASTRTADEKLFF. CDR3 in DNA: TGCGCCAGCACCCGGACTGCGGATGAAAAACTGTTTTTT.

The rearrangement joins TRBV20-1 to TRBJ2-3; 12 bases map to TRBD2. This CDR3 has 16 amino acids. V dropped 3 bases and J dropped 0; count of bases not matched to a gene: 4. CDR1 DFQATT and CDR2 SNEGSKA come from the germline V gene (reference sequence). DNA of the CDR3: TGCAGTGCTAGCTGGCTAGCGGGAGGGAGCACAGATACGCAGTATTTT. Translating gives CSASWLAGGSTDTQYF.

This chain joins TRBV4-2 and TRBJ2-7; TRBD2 is a possible D gene (5 bases). Germline assignment: CDR1 LGHNA and CDR2 YNFKEQ. The CDR3 runs to 16 residues. The V end was cut by 4 bases, the J end by 0 bases, with 16 bases between. The DNA of the CDR3 is TGTGCCAGCAGCCCTAGGGAGCGGAGAAGCTCCTACGAGCAGTACTTC. It yields the protein CASSPRERRSSYEQYF.

About this clonotype itself: The junction differs from germline at one of its ends, possibly a read error. This chain connects TRBV18 to TRBJ2-2; the match to TRBD2 covers 13 bases. CDR1 KGHSH and CDR2 LQKENI come from the germline V gene. The CDR3 is 18 residues long. The CDR3 region is CASSPLLAGGRNTGELFF. The CDR3 DNA reads as TGTGCCAGCTCCCCACTACTAGCGGGAGGGCGGAACACCGGGGAGCTGTTTTTT. Based on the CDR3 plus reference TRBV18 and TRBJ2-2, the full variable domain is NAGVMQNPRHLVRRRGQEARLRCSPMKGHSHVYWYRQLPEEGLKFMVYLQKENIIDESGMPKERFSAEFPKEGPSILRIQQVVRGDSAAYFCASSPLLAGGRNTGELFFGEGSRLTVL.

The chain uses TRBV7-3 and TRBJ1-1, with D unresolved. CDR1 SGHTA and CDR2 FQGTGA come from the germline V gene. The CDR3 length is 13 residues. The V end lost 3 bases, the J end lost 3 bases, and 8 bases lay between the germline ends. The CDR3 is CASSFDGHTEAFF. The CDR3 coding sequence is TGTGCCAGCAGCTTCGACGGTCACACTGAAGCTTTCTTT.

The chain carries TRBV6-1 and TRBJ2-7; possibly TRBD2 for D (5 bases). Trimming left V 8 bases short and J 0 bases short, with 14 bases between. Germline V gene data show CDR1 as MNHNS and CDR2 as SASEGT. The CDR3 sequence is 14 residues long. CDR3 DNA sequence: TGTGCCAGCCATACGTTTGGGAGCTCCTACGAGCAGTACTTC. This translates into CASHTFGSSYEQYF.

This clonotype was counted only a few times. V and J are TRBV5-1 and TRBJ2-7, with 8 bases identical to TRBD2. The CDR3 covers 15 residues. Trimming cost V 6 bases and J 2 bases; bases outside gene matches: 10. Germline V gene data show CDR1 as SGHRS and CDR2 as YFSETQ. The CDR3 sequence: CASKISGTSPYEQYF. The CDR3 coding sequence is TGCGCCAGCAAAATTAGCGGGACCAGCCCCTACGAGCAGTACTTC.

There are a few counts of this clonotype. The rearrangement joins TRBV20-1 to TRBJ2-1; TRBD1 agrees at 7 bases. CDR3 length equals 13 residues. The trim removed 0 bases at V and 10 bases at J, leaving 6 bases unmatched. Germline CDR1 and CDR2: DFQATT and SNEGSKA (reference sequence). Here the CDR3 DNA reads TGCAGTGCTAGAGAGGACAGGCCCGGGGAGCAGTTCTTC. It codes for CSAREDRPGEQFF.

There are a few counts of this clonotype. V is TRBV5-5 and J is TRBJ2-7, with a possible D match to TRBD2 (5 bases). CDR1 SGHKS and CDR2 YYEKEE come from the germline V gene (reference sequence). Trimming took 0 bases from V and 0 from J, leaving 13 bases between them. This CDR3 comprises 16 residues. The CDR3 is CASSLAAGVSSYEQYF. The CDR3 DNA reads TGTGCCAGCAGCTTGGCAGCCGGGGTGAGCTCCTACGAGCAGTACTTC.

This clonotype was seen a few times. The chain recombines TRBV20-1 with TRBJ2-5; D is perhaps TRBD2 (5 bases). The CDR3 is 16 amino acids. V was trimmed by 1 base and J by 2 bases, leaving 17 bases between them. Looked up from germline, CDR1 is DFQATT and CDR2 is SNEGSKA (reference sequence). As DNA, the CDR3 is TGCAGTGCTAGAGCCCTTGGCGGGCGGGTTCAAGAGACCCAGTACTTC. It encodes CSARALGGRVQETQYF.

The CDR3 sequence is CASSFGTRVYEQYF. Here the CDR3 DNA reads TGTGCCAGCAGTTTCGGAACTAGGGTTTACGAGCAGTACTTC. This chain connects TRBV12-3 or TRBV12-4 to TRBJ2-7; D is possibly TRBD2 (5 bases). Trimming stripped 3 bases from V and 4 bases from J, with 13 bases between. The CDR3 is made up of 14 amino acids.

In its sample, this clonotype was seen a few times. CDR3 sequence reads: CSVQGWAGIGGYTF. The CDR3 region has the DNA TGCAGCGTTCAGGGGTGGGCAGGGATCGGTGGCTACACCTTC. The chain uses TRBV29-1 and TRBJ1-2; maybe TRBD1 (6 bases). Per germline, CDR1 SQVTM and CDR2 ANQGSEA. V shed 5 bases and J shed 7 bases, with 20 bases lying between them. This CDR3 contains 14 residues. The full variable domain, completed using reference TRBV29-1 and TRBJ1-2, is SAVISQKPSRDICQRGTSLTIQCQVDSQVTMMFWYRQQPGQSLTLIATANQGSEATYESGFVIDKFPISRPNLTFSTLTVSNMSPEDSSIYLCSVQGWAGIGGYTFGSGTRLTVV.

In its sample, this clonotype was seen a few times. The chain uses TRBV9 and TRBJ2-1; TRBD2 might be the D (5 bases). The CDR3 runs to 14 residues. Between the trimmed V and J ends, which lost 3 bases and 4 bases, there was a span of 11 bases. Germline CDR1 is SGDLS and CDR2 is YYNGEE. The CDR3 reads CASSGARGYNEQFF. CDR3 DNA sequence: TGTGCCAGCAGCGGGGCCCGGGGTTACAATGAGCAGTTCTTC.